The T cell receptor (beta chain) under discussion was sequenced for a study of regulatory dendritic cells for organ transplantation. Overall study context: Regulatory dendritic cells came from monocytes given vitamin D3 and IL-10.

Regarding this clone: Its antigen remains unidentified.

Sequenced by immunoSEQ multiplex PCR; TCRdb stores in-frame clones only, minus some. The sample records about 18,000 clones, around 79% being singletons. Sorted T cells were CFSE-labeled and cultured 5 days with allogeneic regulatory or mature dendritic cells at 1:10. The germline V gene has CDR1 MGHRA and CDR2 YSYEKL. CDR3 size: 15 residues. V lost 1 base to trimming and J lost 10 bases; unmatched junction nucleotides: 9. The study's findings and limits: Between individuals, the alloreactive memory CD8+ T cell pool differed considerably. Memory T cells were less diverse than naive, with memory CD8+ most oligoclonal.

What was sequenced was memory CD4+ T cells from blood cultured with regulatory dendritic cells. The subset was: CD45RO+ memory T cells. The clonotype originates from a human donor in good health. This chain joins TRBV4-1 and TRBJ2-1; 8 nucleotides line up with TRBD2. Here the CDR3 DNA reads TGCGCCAGCAGCCAAGGGGGCGGGGGGCGATTAGAGCAGTTCTTC. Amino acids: CASSQGGGGRLEQFF.